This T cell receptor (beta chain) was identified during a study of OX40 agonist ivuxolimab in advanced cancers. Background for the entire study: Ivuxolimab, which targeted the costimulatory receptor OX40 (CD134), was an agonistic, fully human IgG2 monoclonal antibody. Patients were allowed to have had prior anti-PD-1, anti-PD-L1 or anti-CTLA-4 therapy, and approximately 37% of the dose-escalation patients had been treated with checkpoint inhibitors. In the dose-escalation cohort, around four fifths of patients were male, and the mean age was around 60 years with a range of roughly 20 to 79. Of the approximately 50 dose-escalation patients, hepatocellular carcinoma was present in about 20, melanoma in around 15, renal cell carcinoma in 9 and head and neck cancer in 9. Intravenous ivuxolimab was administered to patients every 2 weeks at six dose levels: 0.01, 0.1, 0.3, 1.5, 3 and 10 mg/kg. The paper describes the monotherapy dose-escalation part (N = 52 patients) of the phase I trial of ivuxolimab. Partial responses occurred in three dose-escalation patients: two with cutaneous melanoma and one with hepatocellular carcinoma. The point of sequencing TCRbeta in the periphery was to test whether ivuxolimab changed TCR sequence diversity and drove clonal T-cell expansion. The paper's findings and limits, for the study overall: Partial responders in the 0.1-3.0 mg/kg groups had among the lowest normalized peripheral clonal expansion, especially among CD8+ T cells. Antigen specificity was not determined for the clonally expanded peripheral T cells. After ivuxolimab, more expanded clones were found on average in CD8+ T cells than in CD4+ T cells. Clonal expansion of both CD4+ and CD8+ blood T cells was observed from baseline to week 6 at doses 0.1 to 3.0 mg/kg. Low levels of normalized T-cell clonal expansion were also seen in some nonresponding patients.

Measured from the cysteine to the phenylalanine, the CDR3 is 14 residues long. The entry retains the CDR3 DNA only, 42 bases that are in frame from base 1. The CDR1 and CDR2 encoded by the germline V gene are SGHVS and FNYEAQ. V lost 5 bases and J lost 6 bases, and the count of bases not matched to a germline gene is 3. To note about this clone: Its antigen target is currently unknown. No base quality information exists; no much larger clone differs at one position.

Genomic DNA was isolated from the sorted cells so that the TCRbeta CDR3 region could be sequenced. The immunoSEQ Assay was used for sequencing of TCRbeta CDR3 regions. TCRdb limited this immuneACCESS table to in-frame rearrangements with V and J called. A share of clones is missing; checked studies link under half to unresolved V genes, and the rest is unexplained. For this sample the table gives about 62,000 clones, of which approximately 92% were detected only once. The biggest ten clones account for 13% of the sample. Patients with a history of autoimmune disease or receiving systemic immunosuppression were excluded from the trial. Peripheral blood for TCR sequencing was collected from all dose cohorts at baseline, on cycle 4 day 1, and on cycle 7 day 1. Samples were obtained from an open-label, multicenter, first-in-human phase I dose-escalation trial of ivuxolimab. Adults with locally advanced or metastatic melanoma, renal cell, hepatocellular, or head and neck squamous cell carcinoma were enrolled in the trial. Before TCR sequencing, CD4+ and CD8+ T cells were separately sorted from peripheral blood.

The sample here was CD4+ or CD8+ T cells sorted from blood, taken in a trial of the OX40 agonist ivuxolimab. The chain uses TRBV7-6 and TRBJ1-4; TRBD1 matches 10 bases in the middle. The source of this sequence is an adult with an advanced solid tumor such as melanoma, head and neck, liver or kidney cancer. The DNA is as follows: TGTGCCAGCAGCCCGGGGACAGGGGATGAAAAACTGTTTTTT. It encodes CASSPGTGDEKLFF.